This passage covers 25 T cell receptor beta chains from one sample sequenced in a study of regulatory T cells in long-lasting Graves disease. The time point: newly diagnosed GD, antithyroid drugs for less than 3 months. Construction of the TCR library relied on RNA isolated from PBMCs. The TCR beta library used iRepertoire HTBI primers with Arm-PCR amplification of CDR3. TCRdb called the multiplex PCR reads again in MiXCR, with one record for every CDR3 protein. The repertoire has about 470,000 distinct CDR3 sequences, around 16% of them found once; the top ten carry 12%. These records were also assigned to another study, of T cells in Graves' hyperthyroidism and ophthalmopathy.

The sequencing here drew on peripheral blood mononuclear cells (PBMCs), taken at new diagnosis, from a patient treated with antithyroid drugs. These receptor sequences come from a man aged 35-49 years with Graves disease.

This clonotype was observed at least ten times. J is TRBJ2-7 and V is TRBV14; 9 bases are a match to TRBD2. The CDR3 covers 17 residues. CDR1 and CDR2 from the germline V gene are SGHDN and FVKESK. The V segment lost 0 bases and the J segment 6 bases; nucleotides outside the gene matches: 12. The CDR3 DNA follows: TGTGCCAGCAGCCAAGATGGGTCAGCGGGAGGCTCCCCCGAGCAGTACTTC. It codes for CASSQDGSAGGSPEQYF. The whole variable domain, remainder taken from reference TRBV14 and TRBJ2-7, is EAGVTQFPSHSVIEKGQTVTLRCDPISGHDNLYWYRRVMGKEIKFLLHFVKESKQDESGMPNNRFLAERTGGTYSTLKVQPAELEDSGVYFCASSQDGSAGGSPEQYFGPGTRLTVT.

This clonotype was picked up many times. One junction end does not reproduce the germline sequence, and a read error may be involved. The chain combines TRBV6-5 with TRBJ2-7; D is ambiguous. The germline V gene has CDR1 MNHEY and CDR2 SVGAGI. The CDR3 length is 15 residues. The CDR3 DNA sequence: TGTGCCAGCAGTTACTCGGCCGGCAGATCCTTCGACATGCACTTC. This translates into CASSYSAGRSFDMHF.

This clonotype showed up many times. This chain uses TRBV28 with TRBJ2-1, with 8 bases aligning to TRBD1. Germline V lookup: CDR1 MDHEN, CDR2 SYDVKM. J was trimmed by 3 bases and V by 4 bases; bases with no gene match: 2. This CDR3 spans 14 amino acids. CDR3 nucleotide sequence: TGTGCCAGCAGTTATACAGGGGGCTACAATGAGCAGTTCTTC. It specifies CASSYTGGYNEQFF.

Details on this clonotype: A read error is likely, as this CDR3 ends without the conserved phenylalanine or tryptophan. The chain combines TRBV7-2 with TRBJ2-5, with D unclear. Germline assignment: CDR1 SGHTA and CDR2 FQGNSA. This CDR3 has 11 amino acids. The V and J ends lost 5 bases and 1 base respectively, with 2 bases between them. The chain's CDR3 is CASSLQETQYS. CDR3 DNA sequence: TGTGCCAGCAGCCTCCAAGAGACCCAGTACTCC.

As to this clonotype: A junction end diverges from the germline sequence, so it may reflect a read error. CDR3 protein: CASSQVQGPVDTQYF. The CDR3 DNA sequence: TGCGCCAGCAGCCAAGTGCAGGGGCCTGTAGATACGCAGTATTTT. This chain connects TRBV7-3 to TRBJ2-3; D possibly corresponds to TRBD1 (6 bases). CDR1 and CDR2 from the germline V gene are SGHTA and FQGTGA. The CDR3 loop spans 15 amino acids.

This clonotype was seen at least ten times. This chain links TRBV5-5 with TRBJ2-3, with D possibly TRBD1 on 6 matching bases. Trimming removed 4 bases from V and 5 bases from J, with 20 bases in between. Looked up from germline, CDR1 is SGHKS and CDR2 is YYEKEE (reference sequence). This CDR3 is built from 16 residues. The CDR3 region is CASSITGTRIGDTQYF. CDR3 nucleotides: TGTGCCAGCAGCATCACCGGGACACGGATAGGAGATACGCAGTATTTT.

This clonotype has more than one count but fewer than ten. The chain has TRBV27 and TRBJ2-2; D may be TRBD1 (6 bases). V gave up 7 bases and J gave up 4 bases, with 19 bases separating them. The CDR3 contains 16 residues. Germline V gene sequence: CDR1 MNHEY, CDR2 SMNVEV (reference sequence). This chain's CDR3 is CASNVWAGVGTGELFF. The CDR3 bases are TGTGCCAGCAACGTTTGGGCAGGGGTTGGCACCGGGGAGCTGTTTTTT.

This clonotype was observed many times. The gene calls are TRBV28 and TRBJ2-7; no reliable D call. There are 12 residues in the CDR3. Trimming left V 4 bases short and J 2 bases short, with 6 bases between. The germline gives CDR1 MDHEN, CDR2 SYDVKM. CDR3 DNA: TGTGCCAGCAGTTACACGGCCTACGAGCAGTACTTC. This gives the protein CASSYTAYEQYF. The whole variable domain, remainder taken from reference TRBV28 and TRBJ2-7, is DVKVTQSSRYLVKRTGEKVFLECVQDMDHENMFWYRQDPGLGLRLIYFSYDVKMKEKGDIPEGYSVSREKKERFSLILESASTNQTSMYLCASSYTAYEQYFGPGTRLTVT.

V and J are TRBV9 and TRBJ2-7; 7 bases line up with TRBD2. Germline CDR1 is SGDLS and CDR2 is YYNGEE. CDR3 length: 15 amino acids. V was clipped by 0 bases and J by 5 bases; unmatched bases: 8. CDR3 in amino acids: CASSVGGRFQDEQYF. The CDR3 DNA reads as TGTGCCAGCAGCGTAGGCGGGAGATTCCAGGACGAGCAGTACTTC.

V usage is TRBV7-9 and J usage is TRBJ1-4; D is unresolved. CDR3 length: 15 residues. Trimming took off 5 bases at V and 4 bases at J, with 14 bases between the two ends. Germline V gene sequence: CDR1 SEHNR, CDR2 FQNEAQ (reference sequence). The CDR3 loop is CASSPSGGLNEKLFF. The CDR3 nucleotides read TGTGCCAGCAGCCCTTCTGGCGGACTTAATGAAAAACTGTTTTTT. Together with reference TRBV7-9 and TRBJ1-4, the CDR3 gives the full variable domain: DTGVSQNPRHKITKRGQNVTFRCDPISEHNRLYWYRQTLGQGPEFLTYFQNEAQLEKSRLLSDRFSAERPKGSFSTLEIQRTEQGDSAMYLCASSPSGGLNEKLFFGSGTQLSVL.

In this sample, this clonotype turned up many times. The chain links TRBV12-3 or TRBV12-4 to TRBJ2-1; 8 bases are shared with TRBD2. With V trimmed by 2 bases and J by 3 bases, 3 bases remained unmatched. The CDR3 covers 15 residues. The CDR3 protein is CASSLPGLVYNEQFF. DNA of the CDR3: TGTGCCAGCAGTTTACCGGGACTAGTCTACAATGAGCAGTTCTTC.

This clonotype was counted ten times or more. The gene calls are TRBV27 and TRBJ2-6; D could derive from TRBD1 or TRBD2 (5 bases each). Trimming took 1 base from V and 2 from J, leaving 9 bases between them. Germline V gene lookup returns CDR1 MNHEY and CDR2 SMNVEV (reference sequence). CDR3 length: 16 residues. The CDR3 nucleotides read TGTGCCAGCAGTTTATTTTGGGACGCTGGGGCCAACGTCCTGACTTTC. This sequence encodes CASSLFWDAGANVLTF.

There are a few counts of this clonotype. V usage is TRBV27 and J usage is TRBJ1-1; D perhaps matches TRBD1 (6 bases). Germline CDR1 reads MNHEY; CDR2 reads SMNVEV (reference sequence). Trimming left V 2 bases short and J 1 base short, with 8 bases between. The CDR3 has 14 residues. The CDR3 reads CASSLRGANTEAFF. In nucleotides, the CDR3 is TGTGCCAGCAGTTTAAGGGGGGCGAACACTGAAGCTTTCTTT.

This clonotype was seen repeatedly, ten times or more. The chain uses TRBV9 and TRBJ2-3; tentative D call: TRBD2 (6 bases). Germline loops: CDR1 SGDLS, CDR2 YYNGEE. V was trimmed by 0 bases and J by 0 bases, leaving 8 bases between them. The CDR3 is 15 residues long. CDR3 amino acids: CASSVGGESTDTQYF. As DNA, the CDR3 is TGTGCCAGCAGCGTAGGCGGGGAAAGCACAGATACGCAGTATTTT.

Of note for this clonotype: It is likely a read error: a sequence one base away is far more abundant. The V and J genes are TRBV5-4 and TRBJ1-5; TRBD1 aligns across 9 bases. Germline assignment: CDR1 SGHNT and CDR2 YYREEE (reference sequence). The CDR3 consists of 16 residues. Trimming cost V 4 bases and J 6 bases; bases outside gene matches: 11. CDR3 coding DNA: TGTGCCAGCAGCCCGGGACAGGGAAGCAAGACTCAGCCCCAGCATTTT. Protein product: CASSPGQGSKTQPQHF.

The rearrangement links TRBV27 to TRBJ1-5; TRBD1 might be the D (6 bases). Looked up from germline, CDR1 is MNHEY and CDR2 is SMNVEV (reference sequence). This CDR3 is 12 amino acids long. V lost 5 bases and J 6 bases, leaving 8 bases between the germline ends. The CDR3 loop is CASSTGTQPQHF. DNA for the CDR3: TGTGCCAGCAGTACAGGGACTCAGCCCCAGCATTTT.

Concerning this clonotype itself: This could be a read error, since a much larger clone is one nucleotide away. For the CDR3, the DNA is TGTGCCAGCAGTTACTCGACCACCGGGGAGCTGTTTTTT. Amino acids: CASSYSTTGELFF. V and J are TRBV6-6 and TRBJ2-2, with no clear D. The CDR3 totals 13 residues. Trimming pared 0 bases from V and 4 bases from J, leaving 3 bases between. CDR1 is MNHNY and CDR2 is SVGAGI in the germline V gene (reference sequence).

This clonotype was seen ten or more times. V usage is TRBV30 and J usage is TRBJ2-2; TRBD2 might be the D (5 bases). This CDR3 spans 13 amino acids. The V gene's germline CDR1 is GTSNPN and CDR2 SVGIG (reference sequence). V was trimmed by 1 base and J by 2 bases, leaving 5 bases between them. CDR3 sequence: CAWSAGNTGELFF. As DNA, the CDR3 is TGTGCCTGGAGTGCGGGAAACACCGGGGAGCTGTTTTTT.

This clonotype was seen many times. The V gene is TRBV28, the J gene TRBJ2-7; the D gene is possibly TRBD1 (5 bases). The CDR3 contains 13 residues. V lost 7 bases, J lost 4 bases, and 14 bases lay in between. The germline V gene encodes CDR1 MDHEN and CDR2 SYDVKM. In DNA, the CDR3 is TGTGCCAGCATGGGAACAGGACGATACGAGCAGTACTTC. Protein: CASMGTGRYEQYF.

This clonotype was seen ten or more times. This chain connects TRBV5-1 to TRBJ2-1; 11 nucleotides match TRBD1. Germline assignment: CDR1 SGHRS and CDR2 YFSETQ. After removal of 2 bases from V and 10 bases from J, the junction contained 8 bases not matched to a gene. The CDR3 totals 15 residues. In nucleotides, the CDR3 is TGCGCCAGCAGCTTAGAGGGGACAGGGGGTCGGGAGCAGTTCTTC. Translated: CASSLEGTGGREQFF.

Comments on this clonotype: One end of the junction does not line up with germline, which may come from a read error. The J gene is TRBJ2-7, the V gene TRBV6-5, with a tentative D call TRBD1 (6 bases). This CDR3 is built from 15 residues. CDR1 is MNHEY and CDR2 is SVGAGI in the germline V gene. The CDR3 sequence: CASSYSRDTNYGQYF. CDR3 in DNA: TGTGCCAGCAGTTACTCGAGGGACACAAACTACGGGCAGTACTTC.

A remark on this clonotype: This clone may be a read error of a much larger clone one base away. The CDR3 loop is CTSSLSSGRRGETQYF. CDR3 coding DNA: TGTACCAGCAGTTTATCGAGCGGCAGGAGGGGGGAGACCCAGTACTTC. The V and J genes are TRBV27 and TRBJ2-5; D possibly matches TRBD1 or TRBD2 (6 bases each). Germline-derived CDR1 and CDR2 are MNHEY and SMNVEV (reference sequence). The CDR3 is made up of 16 amino acids.

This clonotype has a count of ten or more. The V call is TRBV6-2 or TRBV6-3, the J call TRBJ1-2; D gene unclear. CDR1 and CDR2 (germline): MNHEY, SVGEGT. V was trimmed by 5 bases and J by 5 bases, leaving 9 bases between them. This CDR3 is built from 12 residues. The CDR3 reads CASSEASYGYTF. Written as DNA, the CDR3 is TGTGCCAGCAGTGAAGCCAGTTATGGCTACACCTTC.

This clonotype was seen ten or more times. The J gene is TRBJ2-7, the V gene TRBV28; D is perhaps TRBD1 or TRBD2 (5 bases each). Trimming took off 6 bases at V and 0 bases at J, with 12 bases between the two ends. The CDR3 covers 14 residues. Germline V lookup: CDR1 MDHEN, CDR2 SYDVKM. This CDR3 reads CASSSPGASYEQYF. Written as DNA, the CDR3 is TGTGCCAGCAGCTCGCCCGGGGCCTCCTACGAGCAGTACTTC.

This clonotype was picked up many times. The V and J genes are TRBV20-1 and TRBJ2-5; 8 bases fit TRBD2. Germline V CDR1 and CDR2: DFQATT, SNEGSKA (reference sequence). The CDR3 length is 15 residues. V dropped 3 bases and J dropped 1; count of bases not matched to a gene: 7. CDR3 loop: CSASRGTSGQETQYF. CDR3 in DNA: TGCAGTGCTAGCCGGGGAACTAGCGGCCAAGAGACCCAGTACTTC.